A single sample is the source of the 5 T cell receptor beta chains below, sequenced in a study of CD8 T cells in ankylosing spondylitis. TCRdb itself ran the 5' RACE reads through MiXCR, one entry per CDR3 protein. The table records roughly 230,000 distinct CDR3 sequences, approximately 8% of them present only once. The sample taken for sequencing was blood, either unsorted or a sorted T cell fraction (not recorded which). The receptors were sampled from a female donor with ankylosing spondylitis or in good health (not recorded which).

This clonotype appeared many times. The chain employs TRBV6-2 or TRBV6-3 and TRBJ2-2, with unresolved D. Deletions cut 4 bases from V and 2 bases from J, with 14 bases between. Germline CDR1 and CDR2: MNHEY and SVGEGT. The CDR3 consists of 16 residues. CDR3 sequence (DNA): TGTGCCAGCAGTTCAAGGCCATTTATCAACACCGGGGAGCTGTTTTTT. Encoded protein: CASSSRPFINTGELFF.

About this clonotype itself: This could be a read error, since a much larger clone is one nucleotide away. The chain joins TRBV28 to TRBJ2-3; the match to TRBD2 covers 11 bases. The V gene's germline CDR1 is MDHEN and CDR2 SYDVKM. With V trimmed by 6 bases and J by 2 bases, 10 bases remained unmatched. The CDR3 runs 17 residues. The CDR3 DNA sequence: TGTGCCAGCAGCTACTCTCTGGGACTAGCGGTCACAGATACGCAGTATTTT. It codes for CASSYSLGLAVTDTQYF.

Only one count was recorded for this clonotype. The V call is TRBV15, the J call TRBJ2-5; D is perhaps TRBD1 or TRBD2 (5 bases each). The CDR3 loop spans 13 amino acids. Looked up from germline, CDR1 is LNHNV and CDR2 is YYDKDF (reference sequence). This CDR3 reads CVASREGMKTQYF. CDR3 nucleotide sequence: TGTGTCGCCAGCAGAGAGGGGATGAAGACCCAGTACTTC.

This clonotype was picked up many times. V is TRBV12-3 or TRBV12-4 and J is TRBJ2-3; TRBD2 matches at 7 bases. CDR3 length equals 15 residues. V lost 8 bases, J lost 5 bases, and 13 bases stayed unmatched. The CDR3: CASAPGGVAKDTQYF. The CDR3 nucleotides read TGTGCCAGCGCTCCTGGGGGGGTAGCGAAAGATACGCAGTATTTT.

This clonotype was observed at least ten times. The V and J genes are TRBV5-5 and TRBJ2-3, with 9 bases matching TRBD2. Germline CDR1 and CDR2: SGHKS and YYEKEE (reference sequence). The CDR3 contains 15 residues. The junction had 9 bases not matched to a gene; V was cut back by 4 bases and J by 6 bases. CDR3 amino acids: CASSPLAGGLDTQYF. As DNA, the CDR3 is TGTGCCAGCAGCCCCCTGGCGGGAGGGTTGGATACGCAGTATTTT. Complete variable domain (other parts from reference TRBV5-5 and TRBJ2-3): DAGVTQSPTHLIKTRGQQVTLRCSPISGHKSVSWYQQVLGQGPQFIFQYYEKEERGRGNFPDRFSARQFPNYSSELNVNALLLGDSALYLCASSPLAGGLDTQYFGPGTRLTVL.